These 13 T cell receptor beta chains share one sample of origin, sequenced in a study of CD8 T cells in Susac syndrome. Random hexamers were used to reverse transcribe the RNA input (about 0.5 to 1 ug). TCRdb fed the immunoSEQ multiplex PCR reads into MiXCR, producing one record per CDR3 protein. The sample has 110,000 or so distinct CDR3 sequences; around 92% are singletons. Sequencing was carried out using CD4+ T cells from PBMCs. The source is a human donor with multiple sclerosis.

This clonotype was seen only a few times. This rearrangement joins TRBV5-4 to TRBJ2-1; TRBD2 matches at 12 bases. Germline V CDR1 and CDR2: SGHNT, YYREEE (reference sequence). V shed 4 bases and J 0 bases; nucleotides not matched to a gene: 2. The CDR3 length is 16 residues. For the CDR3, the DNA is TGTGCCAGCAGCCCTAGCGGGGGGGCCTCCTACAATGAGCAGTTCTTC. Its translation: CASSPSGGASYNEQFF.

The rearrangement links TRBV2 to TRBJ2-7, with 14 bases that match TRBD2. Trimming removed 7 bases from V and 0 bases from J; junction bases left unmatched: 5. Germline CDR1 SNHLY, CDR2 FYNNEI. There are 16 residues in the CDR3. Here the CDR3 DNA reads TGTGCCAGCAAGGGACTAGCGGGGGCCGGCTCCTACGAGCAGTACTTC. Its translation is CASKGLAGAGSYEQYF.

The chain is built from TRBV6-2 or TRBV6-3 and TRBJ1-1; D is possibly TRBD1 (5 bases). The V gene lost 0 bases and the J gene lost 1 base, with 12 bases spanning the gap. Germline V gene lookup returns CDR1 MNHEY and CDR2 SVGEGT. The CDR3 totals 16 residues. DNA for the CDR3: TGTGCCAGCAGTTACTCGGGGCGGCGGAAGAACACTGAAGCTTTCTTT. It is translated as CASSYSGRRKNTEAFF.

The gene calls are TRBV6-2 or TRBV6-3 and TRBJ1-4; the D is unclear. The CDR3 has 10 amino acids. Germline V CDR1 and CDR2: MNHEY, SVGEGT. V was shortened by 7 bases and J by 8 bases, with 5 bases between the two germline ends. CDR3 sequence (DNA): TGTGCCAGCAAGAACGAAAAACTGTTTTTT. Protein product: CASKNEKLFF.

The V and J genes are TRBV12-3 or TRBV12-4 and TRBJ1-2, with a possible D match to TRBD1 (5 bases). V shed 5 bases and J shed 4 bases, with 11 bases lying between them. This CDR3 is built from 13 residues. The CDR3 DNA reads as TGTGCCAGCAGTATCCGCAGGGCCTATGGCTACACCTTC. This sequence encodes CASSIRRAYGYTF.

The CDR3 reads CATLRDRQSFTEAFF. The CDR3 nucleotides are TGTGCCACCCTCCGGGACAGGCAATCATTCACTGAAGCTTTCTTT. The chain combines TRBV27 with TRBJ1-1; 8 bases are shared with TRBD1. CDR1 and CDR2 (germline): MNHEY, SMNVEV (reference sequence). V trimming: 10 bases; J trimming: 4 bases; junction bases outside the gene matches: 14. There are 15 residues in the CDR3.

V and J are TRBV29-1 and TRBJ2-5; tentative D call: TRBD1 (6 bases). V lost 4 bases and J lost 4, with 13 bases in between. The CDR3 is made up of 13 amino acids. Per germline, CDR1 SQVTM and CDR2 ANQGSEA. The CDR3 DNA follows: TGCAGCGTTGGGAAGGGGGTATTAGAGACCCAGTACTTC. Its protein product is CSVGKGVLETQYF.

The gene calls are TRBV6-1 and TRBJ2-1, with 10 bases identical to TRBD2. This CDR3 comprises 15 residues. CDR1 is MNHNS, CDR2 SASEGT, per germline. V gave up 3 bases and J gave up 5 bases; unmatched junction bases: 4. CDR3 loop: CASSDGLAGDNEQFF. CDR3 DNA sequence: TGTGCCAGCAGTGATGGGCTAGCGGGGGACAATGAGCAGTTCTTC.

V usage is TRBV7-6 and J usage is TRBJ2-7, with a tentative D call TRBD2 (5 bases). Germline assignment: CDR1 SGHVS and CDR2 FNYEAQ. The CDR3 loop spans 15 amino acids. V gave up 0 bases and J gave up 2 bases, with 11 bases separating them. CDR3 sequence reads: CASSLASATTYEQYF. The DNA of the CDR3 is TGTGCCAGCAGCTTAGCATCCGCGACTACCTACGAGCAGTACTTC.

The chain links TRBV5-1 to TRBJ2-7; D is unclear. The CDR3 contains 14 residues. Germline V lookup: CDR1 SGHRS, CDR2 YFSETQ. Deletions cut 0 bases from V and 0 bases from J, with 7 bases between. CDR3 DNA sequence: TGCGCCAGCAGCTTGGCTCCAGGCTCCTACGAGCAGTACTTC. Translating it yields CASSLAPGSYEQYF. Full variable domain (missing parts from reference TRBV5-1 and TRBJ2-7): KAGVTQTPRYLIKTRGQQVTLSCSPISGHRSVSWYQQTPGQGLQFLFEYFSETQRNKGNFPGRFSGRQFSNSRSEMNVSTLELGDSALYLCASSLAPGSYEQYFGPGTRLTVT.

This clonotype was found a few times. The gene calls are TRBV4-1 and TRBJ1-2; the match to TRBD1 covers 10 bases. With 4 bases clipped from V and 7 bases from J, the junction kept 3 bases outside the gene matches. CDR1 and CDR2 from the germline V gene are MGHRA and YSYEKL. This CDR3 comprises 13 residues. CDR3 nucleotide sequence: TGCGCCAGCAGCCCGGGACAGGGGTTTGGCTACACCTTC. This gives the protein CASSPGQGFGYTF.

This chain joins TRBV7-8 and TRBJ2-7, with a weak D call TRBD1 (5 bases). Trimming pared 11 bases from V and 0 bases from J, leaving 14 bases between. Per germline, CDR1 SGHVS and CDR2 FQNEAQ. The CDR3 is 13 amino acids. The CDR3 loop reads CAGVRQGSYEQYF. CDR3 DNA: TGTGCCGGGGTCCGGCAGGGCTCCTACGAGCAGTACTTC.

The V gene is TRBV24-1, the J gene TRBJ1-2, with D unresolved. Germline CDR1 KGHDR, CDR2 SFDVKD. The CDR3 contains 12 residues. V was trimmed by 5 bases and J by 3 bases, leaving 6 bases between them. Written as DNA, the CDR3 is TGTGCCACCAGTGGCCGGGACTATGGCTACACCTTC. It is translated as CATSGRDYGYTF.